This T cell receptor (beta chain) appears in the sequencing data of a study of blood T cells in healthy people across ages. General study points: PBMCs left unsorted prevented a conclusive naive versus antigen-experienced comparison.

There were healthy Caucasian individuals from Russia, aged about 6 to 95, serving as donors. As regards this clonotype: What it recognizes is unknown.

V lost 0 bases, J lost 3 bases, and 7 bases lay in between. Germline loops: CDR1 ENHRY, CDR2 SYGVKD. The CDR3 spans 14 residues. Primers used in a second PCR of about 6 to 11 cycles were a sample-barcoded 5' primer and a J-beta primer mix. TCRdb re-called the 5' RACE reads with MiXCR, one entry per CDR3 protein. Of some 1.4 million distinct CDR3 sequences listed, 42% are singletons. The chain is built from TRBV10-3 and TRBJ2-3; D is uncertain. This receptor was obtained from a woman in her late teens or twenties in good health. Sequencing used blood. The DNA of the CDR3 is TGTGCCATCAGTGAGTCCAAGGGTACAGATACGCAGTATTTT. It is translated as CAISESKGTDTQYF.